The 2 T cell receptor beta chains below were found in one sample sequenced in a study of T cell changes during pregnancy in multiple sclerosis. Sequencing was performed with immunoSEQ multiplex PCR; in TCRdb, only in-frame clones are kept and a portion is missing. The repertoire holds more than 55,000 clones, with more than 85% as singletons. The source material was peripheral blood, sampled in the first trimester of pregnancy. The receptor set was obtained from a female donor in good health, enrolled as a control in a pregnancy study.

The rearrangement uses TRBV6-5 and TRBJ2-7, with D possibly matching TRBD1 (6 bases). The CDR3 sequence is 14 residues long. Germline-derived CDR1 and CDR2 are MNHEY and SVGAGI. With 6 bases removed from V and 2 bases from J, the gap between germline ends came to 14 bases. The CDR3 here is CASRENRVAYEQYF. CDR3 nucleotide sequence: TGTGCCAGCAGAGAAAACAGGGTCGCCTACGAGCAGTACTTC.

The rearrangement uses TRBV5-5 and TRBJ2-3; D remains ambiguous. The V end lost 4 bases, the J end lost 1 base, and 10 bases lay between the germline ends. CDR1 and CDR2 from the germline V gene are SGHKS and YYEKEE (reference sequence). The length of the CDR3 is 14 residues. In DNA form, the CDR3 reads TGTGCCAGCAGCATAGAAGCCCGCACAGATACGCAGTATTTT. The encoded protein is CASSIEARTDTQYF.